This TCR beta chain appears in the sequencing data of a study of shared clonotypes between healthy human individuals. Only in-frame clones appear in the TCRdb table, and some are missing; sequencing was by immunoSEQ multiplex PCR. Of 950,000 to 1,100,000 clones in the sample, around 78% were seen once. The germline CDR1 and CDR2 sequences are DFQATT and SNEGSKA (reference sequence). The V end was cut by 5 bases, the J end by 5 bases, with 9 bases between. This CDR3 has 11 amino acids. The receptor comes from a young man in good health. Some clones in this sample may be carry-over from other donors' samples. J is TRBJ2-5 and V is TRBV20-1; D remains unclear. The sample comprised memory CD4+ T cells from PBMCs. As to subset: CD45RA-negative fraction. The CDR3 spells CSAPRMETQYF. As DNA, the CDR3 is TGCAGTGCTCCCCGGATGGAGACCCAGTACTTC.